The clone carrying this T cell receptor beta chain was counted a few times. Its target is not known. The data are from a study of T cells after yellow fever vaccination. Background on the study: Researchers used SMART-Seq v4 Ultra Low Input to prepare fractions that had low cell numbers.

A single record per CDR3 protein comes from TCRdb applying MiXCR to the 5' RACE reads. This table has 250,000 to 400,000 distinct CDR3 sequences, around 4.5% appearing once. Overall study results and limits: From the bulk population, abundant clonotypes could contaminate and appear within FACS-sorted repertoires. Most primary-vaccination clones reappeared after the booster (approximately 97% CD4, around 88% CD8).

The V segment lost 4 bases and the J segment 7 bases; nucleotides outside the gene matches: 12. The CDR3 has 15 residues. The germline V gene has CDR1 SGHRS and CDR2 YFSETQ. This sequence joins TRBV5-1 and TRBJ2-7; TRBD1 agrees at 9 bases. The TCR was taken from a man between 18 and 29 years old who received the YFV17D yellow fever vaccine. The sequences come from PBMCs, collected 15 days after the yellow fever booster vaccination. CDR3 loop: CASSKVPGQGGEQYV. The CDR3 nucleotides read TGCGCCAGCAGCAAGGTCCCGGGACAGGGAGGGGAGCAGTACGTC.